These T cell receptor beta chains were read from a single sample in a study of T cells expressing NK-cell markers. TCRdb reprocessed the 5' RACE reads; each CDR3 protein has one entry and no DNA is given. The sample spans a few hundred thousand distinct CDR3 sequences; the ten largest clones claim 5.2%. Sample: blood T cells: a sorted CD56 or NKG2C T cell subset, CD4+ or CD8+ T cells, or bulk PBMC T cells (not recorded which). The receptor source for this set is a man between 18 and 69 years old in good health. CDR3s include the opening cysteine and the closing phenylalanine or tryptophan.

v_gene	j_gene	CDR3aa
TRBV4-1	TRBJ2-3	CASSQLHRQGAGTDTQYF
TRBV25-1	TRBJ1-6	CASKRTGYADSPLHF
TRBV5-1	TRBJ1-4	CASSWGQGVTNEKLFF
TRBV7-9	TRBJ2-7	CASSLAQGGPGQYF
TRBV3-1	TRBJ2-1	CASSQLFTGGIKNEQFF
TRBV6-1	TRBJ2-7	CASNQNDPYYEQYF
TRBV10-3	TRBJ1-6	CAIRDRVYNSPLHF
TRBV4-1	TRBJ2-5	CASSQDGRGRSQETQYF
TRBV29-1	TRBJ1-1	CSVWGQEYTEAFF
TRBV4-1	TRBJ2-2	CASSPFSGANTGELFF
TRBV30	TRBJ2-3	CAWSVRGGDTQYF
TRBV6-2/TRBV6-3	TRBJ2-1	CASSSYGTSGFGEQFF
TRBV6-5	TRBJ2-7	CASGLLVGEQYF
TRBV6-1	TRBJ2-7	CASSLRRDSRAYEQYF
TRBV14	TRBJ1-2	CATRAAGANGYTF
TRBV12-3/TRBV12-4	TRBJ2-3	CASSHHRTDTDTQYF
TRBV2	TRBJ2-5	CASSETSGVETQYF
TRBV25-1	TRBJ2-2	CASSDKGLASGELFF
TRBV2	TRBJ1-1	CASREPPPVNTEAFF
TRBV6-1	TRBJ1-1	CASTPGTGGARAEAFF
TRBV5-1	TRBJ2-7	CASTFEPGQAAYEQYF
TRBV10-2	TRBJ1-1	CASSVGGLGTEAFF
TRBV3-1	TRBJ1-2	CASSQGPSLGGYTF
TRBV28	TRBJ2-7	CASSPHPGQGNGNEQYF
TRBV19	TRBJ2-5	CASSRTSGDQETQYF
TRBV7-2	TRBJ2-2	CASSLAPAGGPGELFF
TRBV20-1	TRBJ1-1	CSARGRGERAFF
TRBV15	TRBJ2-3	CATSDGADTDTQYF
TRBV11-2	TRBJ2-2	CASSKGQGAGTGELFF
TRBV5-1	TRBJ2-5	CASSLNGLAAETQYF
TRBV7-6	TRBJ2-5	CASSSSLAGGLETQYF
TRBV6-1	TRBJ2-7	CATSDLGGSYEQYF
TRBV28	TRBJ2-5	CASIQTGFNHQETQYF
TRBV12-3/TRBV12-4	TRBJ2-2	CASSGTVGANTGELFF
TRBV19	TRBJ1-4	CASSPRTGREKLFF
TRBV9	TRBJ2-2	CASSVVSSGGNTGELFF
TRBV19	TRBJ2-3	CASSIEGNSPINTQYF
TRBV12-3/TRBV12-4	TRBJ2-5	CASTGTNQETQYF
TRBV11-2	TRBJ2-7	CASSSFSRGLREQYF
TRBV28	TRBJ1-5	CASSLWGGGGNQPQHF
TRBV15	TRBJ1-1	CATSRLGNGNTEAFF
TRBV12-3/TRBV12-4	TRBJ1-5	CASSSPDRSNQPQHF
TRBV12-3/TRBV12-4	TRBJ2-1	CASSLRLSNEQFF
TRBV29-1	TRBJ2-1	CSVVHRTAYNEQFF
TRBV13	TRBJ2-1	CASSLGWDREESNEQFF
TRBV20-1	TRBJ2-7	CSPIAPSERGIYEQYF
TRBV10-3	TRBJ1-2	CAISGGGLQYGYTF